The present TCR beta chain was sequenced within a study of T cells expressing NK-cell markers. CDR3 length: 17 residues. Germline CDR1 is SGHTA and CDR2 is FQGNSA. TCRdb reprocessed the 5' RACE reads, with one entry per CDR3 protein and no DNA. The sample's table shows more than 250,000 distinct CDR3 sequences. Sequenced material: blood T cells: a sorted CD56 or NKG2C T cell subset, CD4+ or CD8+ T cells, or bulk PBMC T cells (not recorded which). V and J are TRBV7-2 and TRBJ2-5; checking the TCRdb D call of TRBD1 is not possible without DNA. The sequence came from a young man in good health. The CDR3 reads CASSLGQGTGVAETQYF.